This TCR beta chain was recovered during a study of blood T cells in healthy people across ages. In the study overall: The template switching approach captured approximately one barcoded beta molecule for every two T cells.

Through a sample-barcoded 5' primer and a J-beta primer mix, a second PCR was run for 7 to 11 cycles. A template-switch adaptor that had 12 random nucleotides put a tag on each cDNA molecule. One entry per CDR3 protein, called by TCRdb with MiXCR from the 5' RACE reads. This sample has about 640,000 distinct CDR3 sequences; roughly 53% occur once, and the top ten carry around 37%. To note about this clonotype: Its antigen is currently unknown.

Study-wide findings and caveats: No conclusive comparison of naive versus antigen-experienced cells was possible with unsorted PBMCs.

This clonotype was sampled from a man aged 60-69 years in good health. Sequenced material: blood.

CDR3 region: CTTRDQPQHF. CDR3 nucleotides: TGCACCACCCGGGATCAGCCCCAGCATTTT. The J gene is TRBJ1-5, the V gene TRBV29-1; D is unclear. CDR3 length: 10 amino acids. Germline V lookup: CDR1 SQVTM, CDR2 ANQGSEA.